The 2 T cell receptor beta chains reported below all come from one sample, sequenced in a study of OX40 agonist ivuxolimab in advanced cancers. Library preparation was by the immunoSEQ multiplex PCR assay. Drawn from immuneACCESS, this table holds only the in-frame rearrangements with V and J called that TCRdb kept. Clones are partly lost; checked studies trace under half to an unresolved V gene and leave the rest unexplained. The sample includes around 70,000 clones, with just under 85% observed a single time. Of the sample, 5.5% to 6% is held by the ten largest clones. The starting material was CD4+ or CD8+ T cells sorted from blood, obtained in a trial of the OX40 agonist ivuxolimab. The source of these receptors is an adult with an advanced solid tumor such as melanoma, head and neck, liver or kidney cancer.

V and J are TRBV27 and TRBJ2-7, with 7 bases fitting TRBD2. The CDR3 consists of 13 residues. V was pared by 0 bases and J by 5 bases, with 1 base of the junction left unmatched. Germline V gene data show CDR1 as MNHEY and CDR2 as SMNVEV (reference sequence). CDR3 sequence reads: CASSLSRGNEQYF. The CDR3 coding sequence is TGTGCCAGCAGTTTATCGCGGGGGAACGAGCAGTACTTC.

This clone showed up just a few times. The chain recombines TRBV29-1 with TRBJ1-3; D ambiguous. The CDR3 covers 11 residues. CDR1 is SQVTM, CDR2 ANQGSEA, per germline. V gave up 3 bases and J gave up 0 bases, with 0 bases separating them. In DNA form, the CDR3 reads TGCAGCGTTGACTCTGGAAACACCATATATTTT. Translated: CSVDSGNTIYF.